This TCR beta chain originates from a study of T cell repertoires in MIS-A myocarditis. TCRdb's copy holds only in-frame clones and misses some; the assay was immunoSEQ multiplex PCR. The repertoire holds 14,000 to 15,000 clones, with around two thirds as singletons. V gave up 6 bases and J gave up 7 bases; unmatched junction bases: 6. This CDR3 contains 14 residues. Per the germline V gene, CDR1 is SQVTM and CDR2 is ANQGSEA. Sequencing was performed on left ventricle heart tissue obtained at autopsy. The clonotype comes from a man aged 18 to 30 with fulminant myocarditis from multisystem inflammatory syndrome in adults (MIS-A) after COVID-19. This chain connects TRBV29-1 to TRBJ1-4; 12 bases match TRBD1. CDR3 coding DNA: TGCAGCGTCCCTGGGGGACAGGGGGCTGAAAAACTGTTTTTT. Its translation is CSVPGGQGAEKLFF.